This TCR beta chain was sequenced in a study of beta chain features in type 1 diabetes. The entirety of the isolated RNA underwent reverse transcription, so expressed TCRB transcripts were sequenced. Method: immunoSEQ multiplex PCR; TCRdb's copy keeps in-frame clones and lacks some. The sample has about 130,000 clones, just over 9% seen once. This clone occurred a few times. Trimming stripped 8 bases from V and 3 bases from J, with 14 bases between. The CDR3 is made up of 14 amino acids. CDR1 is MNHEY and CDR2 is SVGAGI in the germline V gene. Each of the CD4+ naive, central memory, regulatory and stem cell-like memory populations was sorted via CD45RO/CCR7/CD25/CD127/CD95/CD27.

Specimen: central memory CD4+ T cells from blood. This chain uses TRBV6-5 with TRBJ2-4; weak D call: TRBD1 (5 bases). The sequence was collected from a man between 18 and 35 years old in good health. The CDR3 region has the DNA TGTGCCAGCCGGGCGGACAAGGGCAAAAACATTCAGTACTTC. It specifies CASRADKGKNIQYF.